The rows below give T cell receptor beta chains drawn from one sample of a study of T-cell reconstitution after alpha-beta-depleted transplantation in children. In TCRdb, the PCR reads were re-called with MiXCR into one record per CDR3 protein. The sample contains 600,000 or so distinct CDR3 sequences, roughly 24% of which appear only once. The sample here was PBMCs, mostly from graft donor cells, taken 360 days after TCRalphabeta/CD19-depleted stem cell transplant. The receptors were sampled from a boy under two years old who had a stem cell transplant for acute myeloid leukemia, so the T cells may come from the graft donor. CDR3s include the opening cysteine and the closing phenylalanine or tryptophan. Each record gives: V gene, clone size, D gene, J gene, CDR3 DNA, CDR3 protein. The D gene is left open where the match is weak. Not every row has a clone size; where given, it reads once, few, many or a size class.

TRBV3-1,-,TRBD2,TRBJ2-1,TGTGCCAGCAGCCAAGAGAAGCGGGGCGAGCAGTTCTTC,CASSQEKRGEQFF
TRBV29-1,many,TRBD1,TRBJ2-7,TGCAGCGTTGAGGGAAAGACAGGGTTTCGGTACGAGCAGTACTTC,CSVEGKTGFRYEQYF
TRBV9,-,-,TRBJ2-4,TGTGCCAGCAGCGTAGGCAGCGACAAAAACATTCAGTACTTC,CASSVGSDKNIQYF
TRBV4-3,-,-,TRBJ2-1,TGCGCCAGCAGCCATCAAGGGTACGATGAGCAGTTCTTC,CASSHQGYDEQFF
TRBV20-1,-,-,TRBJ1-1,TGCAGTGCTAGAATGGAAAATATATTTGAAGCTTTCTTT,CSARMENIFEAFF
TRBV9,-,-,TRBJ1-1,TGTGCCAGCAGCGTAGATCTGACCGAAGCTTTCTTT,CASSVDLTEAFF
TRBV20-1,-,TRBD2,TRBJ2-7,TGCAGTGCTACCAGCGGGGGCGGCGAGCAGTACTTC,CSATSGGGEQYF
TRBV7-2,once,TRBD1,TRBJ2-3,TGTGCCAGCAGCCACCGACAGGGACCCAGCACATATACGCAGTATTTT,CASSHRQGPSTYTQYF
TRBV4-1,many,-,TRBJ1-1,TGCGCCAGCAGCCAAGCTCCGGTGAACACTGAAGCTTTCTTT,CASSQAPVNTEAFF
TRBV5-1,-,-,TRBJ1-1,TGCGCCAGCAGCTTCGTCGGGTCGAACACTGAAGCTTTCTTT,CASSFVGSNTEAFF
TRBV6-2/TRBV6-3,-,-,TRBJ1-6,TGTGCCAGCAGTTACTTACTCGGACTGGATTCACCCCTCCACTTT,CASSYLLGLDSPLHF
TRBV6-1,few,-,TRBJ2-5,TGTGCCAGCAGTGAAATACCACAGGGATTACAAGAGACCCAGTACTTC,CASSEIPQGLQETQYF
TRBV24-1,-,-,TRBJ1-2,TGTGCCACCAGTGACCTACATGGGTATGGCTACACCTTC,CATSDLHGYGYTF
TRBV29-1,-,TRBD1,TRBJ2-5,TGCAGCGGGACAGGGCCCGAGACCCAGTACTTC,CSGTGPETQYF
TRBV9,many,-,TRBJ2-3,TGTGCCAGCACCGAGCCTTCGGGGTATACGCAGTATTTT,CASTEPSGYTQYF
TRBV7-6,-,-,TRBJ2-3,TGTGCCAGCAGCCAAACCAACACAGATACGCAGTATTTT,CASSQTNTDTQYF
TRBV20-1,few,-,TRBJ2-3,TGCAGTTCCCCGGGCCGGGCTCGCACAGATACGCAGTATTTT,CSSPGRARTDTQYF
TRBV6-6,many,-,TRBJ2-5,TGTGCCAGCAGTGCCGGACATTTGGAGACCCAGTACTTC,CASSAGHLETQYF
TRBV18,many,-,TRBJ2-5,TGTGCCAGCTCACCACCGCCGAGGCAAGAGACCCAGTACTTC,CASSPPPRQETQYF
TRBV12-3/TRBV12-4,many,-,TRBJ2-1,TGTGCCAGCAGTTTAAGGCTAGCAAGGAACGAGCAGTTCTTC,CASSLRLARNEQFF
TRBV5-6,-,-,TRBJ1-2,TGTGCCAGCGGTTTTACGGGCGAGCGAGTGTACACCTTC,CASGFTGERVYTF
TRBV5-5,-,-,TRBJ1-6,TGTGCCAGCAGCTTGGGTGTGACCCAGTGGTCACCCCTCCACTTT,CASSLGVTQWSPLHF
TRBV7-2,many,-,TRBJ2-1,TGTGCCAGCAGCTTAGATGGGGATTCGAGGAATGAGCAGTTCTTC,CASSLDGDSRNEQFF
TRBV29-1,few,TRBD2,TRBJ2-3,TGCAGCGTGAAGACACTAGCGGGGGGGGCCGGAGATACGCAGTATTTT,CSVKTLAGGAGDTQYF
TRBV12-3/TRBV12-4,many,TRBD2,TRBJ2-7,TGTGCCAGCAGTTCAGGGCTAGCGGGACTCTACGAGCAGTACTTC,CASSSGLAGLYEQYF
TRBV15,-,-,TRBJ1-5,TGTGCCACCAGCAGACACAGGGCCAATCAGCCCCAGCATTTT,CATSRHRANQPQHF
TRBV6-5,few,-,TRBJ1-3,TGTGCCAGCAGTTACTCGTGGAACACGGCCACCATATATTTT,CASSYSWNTATIYF
TRBV3-1,few,-,TRBJ2-5,TGTGCCAGCAGCCAAGAAGCGTACGGGGAGACCCAGTACTTC,CASSQEAYGETQYF
TRBV29-1,few,TRBD1,TRBJ2-1,TGCAGCGTTGTTTTTTACAGGGGTCTAGCCTACAATGAGCAGTTCTTC,CSVVFYRGLAYNEQFF
TRBV25-1,-,-,TRBJ2-5,TGTGCCAGCAGTGATGAGGGTCCGGAGACCCAGTACTTC,CASSDEGPETQYF
TRBV12-3/TRBV12-4,many,-,TRBJ2-5,TGTGCCAGCAGTTTATCGAACAGCCGGGGGGAGACCCAGTACTTC,CASSLSNSRGETQYF
TRBV7-8,-,-,TRBJ2-1,TGTGCCAGCAGCTCCCGTTCCGGGGGAAGGATTGATATAGTTGAGCAGTTCTTC,CASSSRSGGRIDIVEQFF
TRBV11-2,-,-,TRBJ2-3,TGTGCCAGCAGCCCACAGACCCGGCCTAGCACAGATACGCAGTATTTT,CASSPQTRPSTDTQYF
TRBV6-5,-,-,TRBJ2-1,TGTGCCAGCAGTTACTGGAGGGGGAGGGGCGATGAGCAGTTCTTC,CASSYWRGRGDEQFF
TRBV5-1,few,-,TRBJ2-3,TGCGCCAGCAGCTTGGGACTAGTCGCAGATACGCAGTATTTT,CASSLGLVADTQYF
TRBV12-3/TRBV12-4,-,-,TRBJ2-1,TGTGCCAGCAGTTCAAGGGGGAATGGACCGGAGCGGTTCTTC,CASSSRGNGPERFF
TRBV15,many,TRBD1,TRBJ2-1,TGTGCCACCCTATCGGACAGGGGGCCTTACAATGAGCAGTTCTTC,CATLSDRGPYNEQFF
TRBV29-1,-,-,TRBJ1-1,TGCAGCGTTGAATCGGCGGGGGTCGGTACTGAAGCTTTCTTT,CSVESAGVGTEAFF
TRBV5-1,many,TRBD1,TRBJ1-6,TGCGCCAGCAGCTTGGAAACCCCTTTGACAGGGGTCAGTTCACCCCTCCACTTT,CASSLETPLTGVSSPLHF
TRBV6-6,-,-,TRBJ2-2,TGTGCCAGCAGTCGGGACCCTCGGGGGGAGCTGTTTTTT,CASSRDPRGELFF
TRBV25-1,-,-,TRBJ1-2,TGTGCCAGCAGTGTCCTGACGGGGTATGGCTACACCTTC,CASSVLTGYGYTF
TRBV29-1,many,-,TRBJ2-3,TGCAGCGTTGAAGGCGCGGTCGATACGCAGTATTTT,CSVEGAVDTQYF
TRBV29-1,many,-,TRBJ1-2,TGCAGCGTTGACAGTTATGGCTACACCTTC,CSVDSYGYTF
TRBV20-1,-,TRBD1,TRBJ2-2,TGCAGTGCTAGAGACGCCGGGACAGGGCACGGGGAGCTGTTTTTT,CSARDAGTGHGELFF
TRBV12-3/TRBV12-4,-,-,TRBJ1-1,TGTGCCAGCAGTTTAAGCTGGAACACTGAAGCTTTCTTT,CASSLSWNTEAFF
TRBV7-2,-,-,TRBJ2-3,TGTGCCAGCAGCTCGTCCAGGGACGGAGGCACAGATACGCAGTATTTT,CASSSSRDGGTDTQYF
TRBV10-2,-,TRBD2,TRBJ2-3,TGCGCCAGCAGTGATATGGCGGGGGGCCATACGCAGTATTTT,CASSDMAGGHTQYF
TRBV7-2,-,-,TRBJ2-2,TGTGCCAGCCCCTTGACACCCGTATCCACCGGGGAGCTGTTTTTT,CASPLTPVSTGELFF
TRBV10-2,many,TRBD2,TRBJ2-5,TGCGCCAGCAGTGTGGGACTAACTCAAGAGACCCAGTACTTC,CASSVGLTQETQYF
TRBV7-4,few,TRBD1,TRBJ1-2,TGTGCCAGCAGCCGCCCAGACAGGGTCTATGGCTACACCTTC,CASSRPDRVYGYTF
TRBV12-3/TRBV12-4,many,TRBD1,TRBJ2-1,TGTGCCAGCAGTTTAAAGAGGGGGACAGGGGGTGAAGGTGAGCAGTTCTTC,CASSLKRGTGGEGEQFF